Listed here are 24 T cell receptor beta chains from one sample, sequenced in a study of graft-versus-host responses after intestinal transplantation. Profiled with immunoSEQ multiplex PCR; TCRdb holds only in-frame clones, not every one. The sample has roughly 120,000 clones; 95% are singletons. The antigens of these receptors remain unknown. Sequences were derived from unstimulated CD8+ T cells sorted from spleen or lymph node cells, sampled before intestinal transplant. The receptor source for this set is a human donor who received an intestinal transplant.

The rearrangement links TRBV30 to TRBJ2-7; TRBD1 agrees at 8 bases. Per the germline V gene, CDR1 is GTSNPN and CDR2 is SVGIG (reference sequence). This CDR3 region has 12 residues. V trimming: 8 bases; J trimming: 2 bases; junction bases outside the gene matches: 5. Written as DNA, the CDR3 is TGTGCCGGGGACAGGAGACCCTACGAGCAGTACTTC. Encoded protein: CAGDRRPYEQYF.

This clone was detected only once. V usage is TRBV7-9 and J usage is TRBJ2-4, with a possible D match to TRBD2 (5 bases). CDR3 size: 15 residues. V lost 2 bases and J lost 5, with 13 bases in between. CDR1 and CDR2 (germline): SEHNR, FQNEAQ (reference sequence). The CDR3 protein is CASSLPAGGQNIQYF. The CDR3 DNA reads as TGTGCCAGCAGCTTACCGGCGGGCGGTCAAAACATTCAGTACTTC.

This clone was seen just once. The chain joins TRBV4-1 to TRBJ2-7, with 7 bases fitting TRBD1. The germline gives CDR1 MGHRA, CDR2 YSYEKL. The CDR3 runs to 15 residues. The ends lost 0 bases at V and 2 bases at J; junction bases unmatched: 4. The DNA of the CDR3 is TGCGCCAGCAGCCAAGACTACCAGGGGGCCTACGAGCAGTACTTC. Encoded protein: CASSQDYQGAYEQYF.

The chain joins TRBV6-5 to TRBJ1-2; the D is unclear. Per the germline V gene, CDR1 is MNHEY and CDR2 is SVGAGI. Trimming pared 2 bases from V and 0 bases from J, leaving 4 bases between. There are 13 residues in the CDR3. This CDR3 reads CASSYRANYGYTF. CDR3 DNA sequence: TGTGCCAGCAGTTACAGAGCTAACTATGGCTACACCTTC.

V gene TRBV28 combines with J gene TRBJ2-7; TRBD1 agrees at 10 bases. The CDR3 contains 15 residues. CDR1 MDHEN and CDR2 SYDVKM come from the germline V gene. V dropped 5 bases and J dropped 1; count of bases not matched to a gene: 5. Written as DNA, the CDR3 is TGTGCCAGCAGTCGGGACAGGGGATCATCCTACGAGCAGTACTTC. Encoded protein: CASSRDRGSSYEQYF.

V is TRBV9 and J is TRBJ2-1, with 12 bases that match TRBD1. The CDR3 has 15 amino acids. Germline V gene lookup returns CDR1 SGDLS and CDR2 YYNGEE. With V trimmed by 4 bases and J by 5 bases, 4 bases remained unmatched. The CDR3 DNA follows: TGTGCCAGCAGCTTGGGACAGGGGGCCCACAATGAGCAGTTCTTC. It specifies CASSLGQGAHNEQFF. The complete variable domain, with remaining parts taken from reference TRBV9 and TRBJ2-1, reads DSGVTQTPKHLITATGQRVTLRCSPRSGDLSVYWYQQSLDQGLQFLIQYYNGEERAKGNILERFSAQQFPDLHSELNLSSLELGDSALYFCASSLGQGAHNEQFFGPGTRLTVL.

This chain uses TRBV11-2 with TRBJ2-7, with a weak D call TRBD1 (5 bases). CDR3 size: 13 residues. In germline, CDR1 is SGHAT, CDR2 FQNNGV. The V end lost 5 bases, the J end lost 4 bases, and 12 bases lay between the germline ends. This CDR3 reads CASSAPSGYEQYF. For the CDR3, the DNA is TGTGCCAGCAGCGCACCGTCAGGGTACGAGCAGTACTTC.

The chain combines TRBV11-2 with TRBJ2-5, with 14 bases that match TRBD2. CDR3 size: 16 residues. V shed 1 base and J 11 bases; nucleotides not matched to a gene: 9. Germline V gene sequence: CDR1 SGHAT, CDR2 FQNNGV. The CDR3 DNA sequence: TGTGCCAGCAGCTTAGTGGGACTAGCGGGAGACGGGGAGCAGTACTTC. Translated: CASSLVGLAGDGEQYF. Combining the CDR3 with reference TRBV11-2 and TRBJ2-5 gives the whole variable domain EAGVAQSPRYKIIEKRQSVAFWCNPISGHATLYWYQQILGQGPKLLIQFQNNGVVDDSQLPKDRFSAERLKGVDSTLKIQPAKLEDSAVYLCASSLVGLAGDGEQYFGPGTRLLVL.

The chain employs TRBV19 and TRBJ2-3; D uncertain. V was shortened by 5 bases and J by 6 bases, with 9 bases between the two germline ends. The CDR3 spans 12 residues. Germline-derived CDR1 and CDR2 are LNHDA and SQIVND (reference sequence). The CDR3 nucleotides read TGTGCCAGTAGTCAAGATTGGGATACGCAGTATTTT. Translating gives CASSQDWDTQYF.

V and J are TRBV7-9 and TRBJ2-7; TRBD1 aligns across 10 bases. The V and J ends lost 1 base and 6 bases, in that order; junction bases with no gene match: 3. Germline lookup yields CDR1 SEHNR and CDR2 FQNEAQ (reference sequence). The CDR3 contains 14 residues. For the CDR3, the DNA is TGTGCCAGCAGCTTAGAGACAGGGGGCGTCGAGCAGTACTTC. It translates to CASSLETGGVEQYF.

The rearrangement uses TRBV5-6 and TRBJ1-4, with 9 bases fitting TRBD1. Germline V gene lookup returns CDR1 SGHDT and CDR2 YYEEEE. V lost 4 bases and J lost 7; bases outside the gene matches: 5. This CDR3 has 14 residues. The CDR3 loop reads CASSIQGAGEKLFF. Written as DNA, the CDR3 is TGTGCCAGCAGCATACAGGGGGCCGGTGAAAAACTGTTTTTT.

The CDR3 loop is CASSSPTSGYEQYF. The CDR3 coding sequence is TGTGCCAGCAGCTCCCCGACTAGCGGCTACGAGCAGTACTTC. V is TRBV9 and J is TRBJ2-5, with 9 nucleotides matching TRBD2. The end of the DNA is better explained by TRBJ2-7, so the J call may be wrong. Germline CDR1 is SGDLS and CDR2 is YYNGEE. The CDR3 sequence is 14 residues long.

V gene TRBV6-1 combines with J gene TRBJ1-1, with D possibly TRBD1 on 5 matching bases. V was clipped by 6 bases and J by 4 bases, with 6 bases between them. CDR1 and CDR2 (germline): MNHNS, SASEGT. This CDR3 comprises 11 residues. The CDR3 DNA sequence: TGTGCCAGCAGGGGGGGCACTGAAGCTTTCTTT. It codes for CASRGGTEAFF.

DNA of the CDR3: TGTGCCAGCAGTCCAGACGTCCCGTGGATGACTGGAAACACCATATATTTT. This translates into CASSPDVPWMTGNTIYF. V usage is TRBV27 and J usage is TRBJ1-3; D gene unclear. The CDR3 consists of 17 residues. V dropped 5 bases and J dropped 2 bases, with 19 bases sitting between them. CDR1 and CDR2 from the germline V gene are MNHEY and SMNVEV (reference sequence).

This clone was found a few times. The V gene is TRBV9, the J gene TRBJ1-1; weak D call: TRBD1 (5 bases). V was shortened by 3 bases and J by 6 bases, with 18 bases between the two germline ends. Per germline, CDR1 SGDLS and CDR2 YYNGEE. CDR3 length: 15 amino acids. CDR3 sequence reads: CASSAALTDRAEAFF. The CDR3 nucleotides are TGTGCCAGCAGCGCCGCCCTGACAGATCGGGCTGAAGCTTTCTTT.

The chain is built from TRBV5-6 and TRBJ2-7; D remains ambiguous. The CDR3 is 14 residues long. Trimming took off 4 bases at V and 3 bases at J, with 14 bases between the two ends. Germline CDR1 SGHDT, CDR2 YYEEEE. As DNA, the CDR3 is TGTGCCAGCAGCCTGGGCTCCCCAAACTACGAGCAGTACTTC. It translates to CASSLGSPNYEQYF.

The CDR3 loop reads CASSIRWRQGSIGREQFF. In DNA, the CDR3 is TGTGCCAGCAGCATACGGTGGAGACAGGGTAGTATTGGCCGGGAGCAGTTCTTC. This chain links TRBV11-2 with TRBJ2-1; 7 bases map to TRBD1. J lost 10 bases, V lost 5 bases, and 23 bases had no gene match. Germline V lookup: CDR1 SGHAT, CDR2 FQNNGV. The CDR3 consists of 18 residues.

In regard to this clone: An end of the junction differs from the germline gene, which may be a read error. The chain employs TRBV28 and TRBJ1-3, with 8 bases that match TRBD1. The germline gives CDR1 MDHEN, CDR2 SYDVKM. The CDR3 spans 13 residues. CDR3 region: CASSLSSDRVDAF. The CDR3 DNA is TGTGCCAGCAGTTTATCCTCGGACAGGGTAGACGCTTTT.

DNA of the CDR3: TGTGCCAGCAGCCCCGATACCTACGAGCAGTACTTC. Its protein product is CASSPDTYEQYF. This chain joins TRBV9 and TRBJ2-7; D unresolved. The V gene lost 4 bases and the J gene lost 2 bases, with 7 bases spanning the gap. The CDR3 loop spans 12 amino acids. The germline CDR1 and CDR2 sequences are SGDLS and YYNGEE.

V and J are TRBV10-3 and TRBJ2-3; 9 positions agree with TRBD1. This CDR3 region has 18 residues. The J segment lost 1 base and the V segment lost 6 bases, leaving 14 bases of the junction unmatched. Germline V CDR1 and CDR2: ENHRY, SYGVKD. Here the CDR3 DNA reads TGTGCCATCAGCACCGGGACAGGGACGTCTTATGGCACAGATACGCAGTATTTT. Translation: CAISTGTGTSYGTDTQYF.

This chain connects TRBV5-6 to TRBJ1-3; D remains ambiguous. CDR1 and CDR2 from the germline V gene are SGHDT and YYEEEE. Trimming cost V 5 bases and J 0 bases, with 12 bases left between them. The CDR3 runs 15 residues. The CDR3 loop reads CASSWWAASGNTIYF. In nucleotides, the CDR3 is TGTGCCAGCAGTTGGTGGGCGGCCTCTGGAAACACCATATATTTT.

The V and J genes are TRBV6-1 and TRBJ2-7; no firm D call. Trimming took off 2 bases at V and 5 bases at J, with 7 bases between the two ends. CDR3 length: 12 residues. The germline V gene has CDR1 MNHNS and CDR2 SASEGT. CDR3 residues: CASSEYFDEQYF. The CDR3 bases are TGTGCCAGCAGTGAATATTTCGACGAGCAGTACTTC.

In DNA, the CDR3 is TGTGCCAGTAGCCCGAAACTAACTAGCGGGATCACCGGGGAGCTGTTTTTT. Translating gives CASSPKLTSGITGELFF. V and J are TRBV19 and TRBJ2-2, with 10 bases that match TRBD2. Germline V gives CDR1 LNHDA, CDR2 SQIVND (reference sequence). With 6 bases clipped from V and 4 bases from J, the junction kept 11 bases outside the gene matches. This CDR3 region has 17 residues.

V usage is TRBV4-3 and J usage is TRBJ1-1; D is uncertain. This CDR3 comprises 14 residues. V was clipped by 1 base and J by 1 base, with 7 bases between them. The V gene's germline CDR1 is LGHNA and CDR2 YSLEER. CDR3 region: CASSQAGRNTEAFF. As DNA, the CDR3 is TGCGCCAGCAGCCAAGCGGGGAGGAACACTGAAGCTTTCTTT.